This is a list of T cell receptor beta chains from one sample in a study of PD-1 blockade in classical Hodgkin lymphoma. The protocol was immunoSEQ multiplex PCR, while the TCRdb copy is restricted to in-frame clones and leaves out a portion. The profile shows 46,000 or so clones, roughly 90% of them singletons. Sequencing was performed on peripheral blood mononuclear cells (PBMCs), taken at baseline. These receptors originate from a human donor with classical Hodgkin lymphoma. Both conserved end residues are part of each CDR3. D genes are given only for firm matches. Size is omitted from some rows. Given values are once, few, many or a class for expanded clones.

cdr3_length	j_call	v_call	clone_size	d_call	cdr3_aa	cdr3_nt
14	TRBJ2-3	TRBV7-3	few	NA	CASSLGGVADTQYF	TGTGCCAGCAGCTTAGGTGGGGTGGCAGATACGCAGTATTTT
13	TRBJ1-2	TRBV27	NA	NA	CASSPQGTYGYTF	TGTGCCAGCAGTCCACAGGGTACCTATGGCTACACCTTC
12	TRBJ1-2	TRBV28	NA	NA	CASRRSGYGYTF	TGTGCCAGCAGGCGGTCCGGCTATGGCTACACCTTC
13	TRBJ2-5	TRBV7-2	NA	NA	CASSLGLGETQYF	TGTGCCAGCAGCTTAGGTCTAGGTGAGACCCAGTACTTC
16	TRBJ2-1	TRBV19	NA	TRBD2	CASLGAGGNKYNEQFF	TGTGCCAGTTTAGGAGCGGGAGGGAATAAATACAATGAGCAGTTCTTC
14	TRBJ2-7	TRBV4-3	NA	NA	CASSQAPLATEQYF	TGCGCCAGCAGCCAAGCCCCCCTAGCGACCGAGCAGTACTTC
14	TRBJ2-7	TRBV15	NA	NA	CATSRDIFSYEQYF	TGTGCCACCAGCAGAGATATTTTCTCCTACGAGCAGTACTTC
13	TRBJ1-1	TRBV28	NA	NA	CASSRSGVTEAFF	TGTGCCAGCAGTCGTTCAGGGGTCACTGAAGCTTTCTTT
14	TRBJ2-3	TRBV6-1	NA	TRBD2	CASRARGGVDTQYF	TGTGCCAGCAGAGCGCGGGGGGGAGTAGATACGCAGTATTTT
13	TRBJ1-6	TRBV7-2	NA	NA	CASSFSYNSPLHF	TGTGCCAGCAGCTTCAGTTATAATTCACCCCTCCACTTT
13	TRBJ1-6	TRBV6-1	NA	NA	CAGQGAWVSPLHF	TGTGCCGGGCAAGGGGCGTGGGTTTCACCCCTCCACTTT
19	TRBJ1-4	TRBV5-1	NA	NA	CASSLAPWRFGATNEKLFF	TGCGCCAGCAGCTTGGCCCCCTGGCGCTTTGGGGCGACTAATGAAAAACTGTTTTTT
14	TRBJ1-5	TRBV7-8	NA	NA	CASSLGRNNQPQHF	TGTGCCAGCAGCTTGGGGCGGAACAATCAGCCCCAGCATTTT
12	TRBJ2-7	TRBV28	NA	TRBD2	CASGGGTYEQYF	TGTGCCAGCGGGGGGGGTACCTACGAGCAGTACTTC
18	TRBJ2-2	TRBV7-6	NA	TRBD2	CASSWDSGTSGDTGELFF	TGTGCCAGCAGCTGGGACTCAGGGACTAGCGGGGACACCGGGGAGCTGTTTTTT
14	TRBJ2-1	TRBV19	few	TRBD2	CASSLAGGYNEQFF	TGTGCCAGTAGTCTAGCGGGGGGCTACAATGAGCAGTTCTTC
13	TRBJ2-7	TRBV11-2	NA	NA	CASSFGAGNEQYF	TGTGCCAGCAGCTTTGGGGCGGGGAACGAGCAGTACTTC
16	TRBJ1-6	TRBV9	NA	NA	CASSRIPLGANSPLHF	TGTGCCAGCAGCCGTATCCCGCTAGGGGCTAATTCACCCCTCCACTTT
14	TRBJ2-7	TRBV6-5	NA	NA	CASSYSAGTYEQYF	TGTGCCAGCAGTTACTCCGCCGGTACCTACGAGCAGTACTTC
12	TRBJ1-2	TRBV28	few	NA	CASLGQNYGYTF	TGTGCCAGCCTCGGACAGAACTATGGCTACACCTTC
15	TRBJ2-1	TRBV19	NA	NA	CASSKSATLYNEQFF	TGTGCCAGTAGTAAGTCGGCCACCTTATACAATGAGCAGTTCTTC
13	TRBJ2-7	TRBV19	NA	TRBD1	CASRDSSSYEQYF	TGTGCCAGCCGGGACAGTAGCTCCTACGAGCAGTACTTC
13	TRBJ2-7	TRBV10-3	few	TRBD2	CAISATSGYEQYF	TGTGCCATCAGCGCCACTAGCGGCTACGAGCAGTACTTC
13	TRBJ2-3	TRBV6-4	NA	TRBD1	CAREGAGTDTQYF	TGTGCCAGAGAGGGGGCAGGAACAGATACGCAGTATTTT
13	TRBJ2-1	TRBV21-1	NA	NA	CAGGHSSYNEQFF	TGTGCCGGCGGACACAGCTCCTACAATGAGCAGTTCTTC
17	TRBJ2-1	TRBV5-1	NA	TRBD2	CASSLASSGASYNEQFF	TGCGCCAGCAGCTTGGCCTCTAGCGGGGCGTCGTACAATGAGCAGTTCTTC
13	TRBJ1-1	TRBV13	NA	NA	CASSLKTDWWAFF	TGTGCCAGCAGCTTGAAAACCGACTGGTGGGCTTTCTTT
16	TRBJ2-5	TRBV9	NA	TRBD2	CASSGASGGIQETQYF	TGTGCCAGCAGCGGGGCTAGCGGGGGGATTCAAGAGACCCAGTACTTC
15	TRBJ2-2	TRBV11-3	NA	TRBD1	CASSLGQRNTGELFF	TGTGCCAGCAGCCTGGGACAGAGGAACACCGGGGAGCTGTTTTTT
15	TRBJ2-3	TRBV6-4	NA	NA	CASSPSWRGTDTQYF	TGTGCCAGCAGTCCTTCATGGCGGGGCACAGATACGCAGTATTTT
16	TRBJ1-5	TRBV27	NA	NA	CASSSQAQVHNQPQHF	TGTGCCAGCTCGAGCCAGGCCCAGGTTCACAATCAGCCCCAGCATTTT
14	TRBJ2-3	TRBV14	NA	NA	CASSRSAGWDTQYF	TGTGCCAGCAGCCGATCCGCGGGATGGGATACGCAGTATTTT
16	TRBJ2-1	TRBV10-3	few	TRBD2	CAISESMAGDHNEQFF	TGTGCCATCAGTGAGTCAATGGCGGGGGACCACAATGAGCAGTTCTTC
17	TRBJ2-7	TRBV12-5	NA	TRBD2	CASPRTSGRAWAYEQYF	TGTGCTAGTCCCCGGACTAGCGGGAGGGCCTGGGCCTACGAGCAGTACTTC
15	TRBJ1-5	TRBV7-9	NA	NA	CASSSSGASNQPQHF	TGTGCCAGCAGTTCTTCAGGGGCTAGCAATCAGCCCCAGCATTTT
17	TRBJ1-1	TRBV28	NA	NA	CASSSIKGPIRNTEAFF	TGTGCCAGCAGTTCGATAAAGGGACCCATCCGGAACACTGAAGCTTTCTTT
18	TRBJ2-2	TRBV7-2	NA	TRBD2	CASSPSGLAGGLTGELFF	TGTGCCAGCAGTCCTAGCGGACTAGCGGGGGGGCTAACCGGGGAGCTGTTTTTT
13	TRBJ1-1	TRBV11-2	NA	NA	CASSLVSRPEAFF	TGTGCCAGCAGCTTAGTTTCCCGGCCTGAAGCTTTCTTT
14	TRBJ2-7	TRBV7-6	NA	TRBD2	CASSLVAGAGEQYF	TGTGCCAGCAGCTTAGTAGCGGGAGCGGGGGAGCAGTACTTC
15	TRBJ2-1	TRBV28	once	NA	CASSPAGGVGNEQFF	TGTGCCAGCAGTCCAGCTGGCGGGGTAGGCAATGAGCAGTTCTTC
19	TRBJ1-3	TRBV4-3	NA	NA	CASSQELFGAPYSGNTIYF	TGCGCCAGCAGCCAAGAGCTTTTCGGGGCGCCGTACTCTGGAAACACCATATATTTT
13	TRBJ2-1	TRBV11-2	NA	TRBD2	CASVRSGRDEQFF	TGTGCCAGCGTACGTAGCGGGAGGGATGAGCAGTTCTTC
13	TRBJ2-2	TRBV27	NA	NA	CASSQANTGELFF	TGTGCCAGCAGCCAGGCGAACACCGGGGAGCTGTTTTTT